The clone carrying this T cell receptor (beta chain) came up a few times. Produced via immunoSEQ multiplex PCR; TCRdb's table is partial and in-frame only. The data contain 250,000 to 400,000 clones, about nine tenths of them singletons. Germline CDR1 and CDR2: SGDLS and YYNGEE. CDR3 size: 17 residues. Losses at the gene ends were 3 bases for V and 0 bases for J; bases not matched to a gene: 10. Enrollees, 18 to 89 years old, lived in roughly 24 US areas. This entry is derived from a study of blood T cell repertoires in COVID-19. Study as a whole: Samples taken during acute and convalescent COVID-19 were collected in the United States, Italy and Spain.

The specimen was PBMCs or T cells enriched from blood (not recorded which). The clonotype comes from a man aged 55 to 70 who had recovered from COVID-19. The chain links TRBV9 to TRBJ1-1, with 8 positions matching TRBD1. The CDR3 reads CASSAITGGTMNTEAFF. Written as DNA, the CDR3 is TGTGCCAGCAGCGCAATAACAGGGGGGACGATGAACACTGAAGCTTTCTTT.